This T cell receptor (beta chain) was captured in a study of beta chain features in type 1 diabetes. Study-level information: Investigators examined approximately 110,000,000 sorted cells across all samples. Overall study findings and caveats: Cells carrying high TCR expression could end up over-represented when cDNA is sequenced. More deletions and fewer insertions at VDJ junctions were found in patients with type 1 diabetes. All four CD4+ subsets of Type 1 diabetes patients contained TCRB CDR3s that were moderately but significantly shorter.

This clone was picked up a small number of times. Its antigen remains unidentified. V gave up 2 bases and J gave up 3 bases, with 10 bases separating them. The length of the CDR3 is 13 residues. The germline V gene encodes CDR1 GTSNPN and CDR2 SVGIG (reference sequence). What was sequenced were expressed TCRB transcripts, since all of the isolated RNA had been reverse transcribed. Sequenced by immunoSEQ multiplex PCR; TCRdb stores in-frame clones only, minus some. The data hold fewer than 450,000 clones, with approximately 15% observed a single time. What was sequenced was naive CD4+ T cells from blood. The source of this sequence is a woman aged 18-30 years with type 1 diabetes. This rearrangement joins TRBV30 to TRBJ2-5, with D perhaps matching TRBD1 (6 bases). The CDR3 DNA is TGTGCCTGGAGTCTAACAGGGAAAGAGACCCAGTACTTC. Translation gives CAWSLTGKETQYF.